This T cell receptor (beta chain) originates from a study of blood T cell repertoires in COVID-19. Study-level background: The study drew acute and convalescent COVID-19 samples from the United States, Italy and Spain.

Clones were sequenced by immunoSEQ multiplex PCR, and TCRdb holds only the in-frame ones, with some missing. Found here are 70,000 or so clones, over 75% of them singletons; the top ten hold 29%. CDR1 and CDR2 from the germline V gene are SSHAT and FNYEAQ (reference sequence). The CDR3 covers 14 residues. Losses at the gene ends were 2 bases for V and 3 bases for J; bases not matched to a gene: 3. The clonotype was recovered from a woman older than 75 with active or convalescent COVID-19. The chain links TRBV7-7 to TRBJ2-5, with 7 nucleotides matching TRBD2. Sequencing used peripheral blood. The chain's CDR3 is CASSLFGGKETQYF. For the CDR3, the DNA is TGTGCCAGCAGCTTATTCGGGGGGAAAGAGACCCAGTACTTC.